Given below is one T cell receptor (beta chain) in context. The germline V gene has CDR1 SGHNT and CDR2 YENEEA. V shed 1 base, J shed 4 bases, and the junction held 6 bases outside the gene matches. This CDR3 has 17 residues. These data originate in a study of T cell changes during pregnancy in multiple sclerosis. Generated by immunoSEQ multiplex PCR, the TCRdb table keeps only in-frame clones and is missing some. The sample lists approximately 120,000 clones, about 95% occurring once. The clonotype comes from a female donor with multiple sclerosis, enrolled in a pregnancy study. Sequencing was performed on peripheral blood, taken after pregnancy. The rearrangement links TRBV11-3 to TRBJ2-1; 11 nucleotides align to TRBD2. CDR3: CASSLGPGLAEYNEQFF. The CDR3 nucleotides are TGTGCCAGCAGCTTAGGACCGGGACTAGCGGAGTACAATGAGCAGTTCTTC.